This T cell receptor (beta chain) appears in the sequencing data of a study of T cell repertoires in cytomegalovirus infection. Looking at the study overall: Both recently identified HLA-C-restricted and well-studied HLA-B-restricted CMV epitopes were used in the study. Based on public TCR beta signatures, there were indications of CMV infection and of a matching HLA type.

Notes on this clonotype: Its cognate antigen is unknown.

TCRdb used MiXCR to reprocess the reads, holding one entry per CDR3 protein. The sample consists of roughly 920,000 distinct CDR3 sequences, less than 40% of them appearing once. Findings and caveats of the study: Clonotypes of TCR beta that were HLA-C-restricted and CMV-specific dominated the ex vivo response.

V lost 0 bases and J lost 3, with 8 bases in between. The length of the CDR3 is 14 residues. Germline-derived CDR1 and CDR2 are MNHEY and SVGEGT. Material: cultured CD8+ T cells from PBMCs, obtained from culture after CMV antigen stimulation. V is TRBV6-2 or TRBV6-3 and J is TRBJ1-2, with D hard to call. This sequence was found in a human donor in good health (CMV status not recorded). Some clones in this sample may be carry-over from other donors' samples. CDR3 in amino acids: CASSYSGSHYGYTF. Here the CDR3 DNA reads TGTGCCAGCAGTTACTCCGGCAGCCACTATGGCTACACCTTC.